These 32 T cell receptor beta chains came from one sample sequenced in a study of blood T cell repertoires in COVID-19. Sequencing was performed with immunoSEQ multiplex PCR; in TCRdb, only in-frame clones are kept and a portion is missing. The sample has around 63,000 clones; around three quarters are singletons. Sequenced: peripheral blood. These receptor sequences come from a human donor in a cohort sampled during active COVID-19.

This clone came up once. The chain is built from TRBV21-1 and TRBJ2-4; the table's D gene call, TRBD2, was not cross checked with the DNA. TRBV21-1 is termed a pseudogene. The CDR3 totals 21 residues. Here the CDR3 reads CASSIETASGRGSLAKNIQYF. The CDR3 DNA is TGTGCCAGCAGCATCGAGACAGCTAGCGGGAGGGGCTCCTTAGCCAAAAACATTCAGTACTTC.

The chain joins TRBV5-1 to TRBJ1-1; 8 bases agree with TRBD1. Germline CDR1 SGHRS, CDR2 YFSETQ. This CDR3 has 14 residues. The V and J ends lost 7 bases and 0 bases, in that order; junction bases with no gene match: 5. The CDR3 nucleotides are TGCGCCAGCCACAGGGGGGAGGTGAACACTGAAGCTTTCTTT. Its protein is CASHRGEVNTEAFF.

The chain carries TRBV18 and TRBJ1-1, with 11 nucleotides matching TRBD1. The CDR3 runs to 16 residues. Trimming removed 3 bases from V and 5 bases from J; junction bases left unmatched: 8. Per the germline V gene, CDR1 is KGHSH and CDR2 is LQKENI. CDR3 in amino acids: CASSPGRDRGRTEAFF. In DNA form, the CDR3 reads TGTGCCAGCTCACCTGGGAGGGACAGGGGGAGGACTGAAGCTTTCTTT.

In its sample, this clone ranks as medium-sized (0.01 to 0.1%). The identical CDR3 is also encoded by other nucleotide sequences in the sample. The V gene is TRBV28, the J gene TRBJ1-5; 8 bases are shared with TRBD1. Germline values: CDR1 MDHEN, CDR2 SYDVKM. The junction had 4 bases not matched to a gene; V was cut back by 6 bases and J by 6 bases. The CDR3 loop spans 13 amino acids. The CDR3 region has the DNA TGTGCCAGCAGGGGACAGGTGGGTCAGCCCCAGCATTTT. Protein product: CASRGQVGQPQHF.

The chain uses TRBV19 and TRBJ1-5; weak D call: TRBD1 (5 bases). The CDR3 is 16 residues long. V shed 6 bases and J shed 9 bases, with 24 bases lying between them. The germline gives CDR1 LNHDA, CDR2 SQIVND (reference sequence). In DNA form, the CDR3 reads TGTGCCAGTAGGAGCAGAGACAGCTCTCCAAGGCTGCCCCAGCATTTT. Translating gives CASRSRDSSPRLPQHF.

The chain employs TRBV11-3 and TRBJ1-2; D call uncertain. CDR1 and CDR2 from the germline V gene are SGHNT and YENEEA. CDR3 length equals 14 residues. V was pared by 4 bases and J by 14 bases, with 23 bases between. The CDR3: CASSWQTGKIVKTF. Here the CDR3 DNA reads TGTGCCAGCAGCTGGCAGACGGGGAAGATCGTAAAAACCTTC. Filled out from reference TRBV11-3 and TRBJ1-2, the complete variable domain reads EAGVVQSPRYKIIEKKQPVAFWCNPISGHNTLYWYLQNLGQGPELLIRYENEEAVDDSQLPKDRFSAERLKGVDSTLKIQPAELGDSAVYLCASSWQTGKIVKTFGSGTRLTVV.

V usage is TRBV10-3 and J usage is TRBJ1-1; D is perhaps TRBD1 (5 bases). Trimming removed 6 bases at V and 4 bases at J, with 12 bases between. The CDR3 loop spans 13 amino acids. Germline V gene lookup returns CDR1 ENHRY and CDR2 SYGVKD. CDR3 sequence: CAIRGGEVTEAFF. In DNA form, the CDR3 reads TGTGCCATCAGGGGGGGGGAAGTCACTGAAGCTTTCTTT.

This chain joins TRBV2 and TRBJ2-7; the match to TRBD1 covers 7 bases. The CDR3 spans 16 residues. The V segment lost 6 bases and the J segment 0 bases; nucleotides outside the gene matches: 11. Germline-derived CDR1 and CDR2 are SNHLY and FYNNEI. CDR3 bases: TGTGCCAGCAGGGGTAACAGGGGACGGAGCTCCTACGAGCAGTACTTC. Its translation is CASRGNRGRSSYEQYF.

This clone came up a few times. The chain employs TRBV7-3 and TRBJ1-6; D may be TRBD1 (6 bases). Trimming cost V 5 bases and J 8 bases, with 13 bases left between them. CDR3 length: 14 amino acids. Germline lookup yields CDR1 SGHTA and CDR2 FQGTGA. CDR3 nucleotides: TGTGCCAGCAGCCAACAGGGTGGTTATTCACCCCTCCACTTT. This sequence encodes CASSQQGGYSPLHF.

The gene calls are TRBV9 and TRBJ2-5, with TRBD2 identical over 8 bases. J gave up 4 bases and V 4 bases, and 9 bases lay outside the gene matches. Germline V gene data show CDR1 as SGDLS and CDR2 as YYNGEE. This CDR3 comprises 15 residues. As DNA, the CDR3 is TGTGCCAGCAGCCCACTGGCGGGAGGAGGAGAGACCCAGTACTTC. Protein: CASSPLAGGGETQYF.

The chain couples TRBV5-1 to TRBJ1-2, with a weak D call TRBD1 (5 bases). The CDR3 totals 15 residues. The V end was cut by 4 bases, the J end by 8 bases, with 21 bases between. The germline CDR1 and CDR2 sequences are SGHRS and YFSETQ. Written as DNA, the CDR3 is TGCGCCAGCAGCGCCGTCCAAACCCAGGGTCTCGGCTACACCTTC. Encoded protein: CASSAVQTQGLGYTF.

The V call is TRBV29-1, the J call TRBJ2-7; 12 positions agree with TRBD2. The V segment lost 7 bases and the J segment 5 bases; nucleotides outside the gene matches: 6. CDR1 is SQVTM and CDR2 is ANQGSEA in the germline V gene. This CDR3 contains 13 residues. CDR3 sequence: CSGWTSGINEQYF. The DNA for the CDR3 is TGCAGCGGATGGACTAGCGGGATCAACGAGCAGTACTTC.

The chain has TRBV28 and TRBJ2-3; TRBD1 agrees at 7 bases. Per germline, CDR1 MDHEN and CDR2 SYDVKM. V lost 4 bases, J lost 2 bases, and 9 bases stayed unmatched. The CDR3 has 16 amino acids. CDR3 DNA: TGTGCCAGCAGTTCTTATTACAGGGGATTCACAGATACGCAGTATTTT. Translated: CASSSYYRGFTDTQYF.

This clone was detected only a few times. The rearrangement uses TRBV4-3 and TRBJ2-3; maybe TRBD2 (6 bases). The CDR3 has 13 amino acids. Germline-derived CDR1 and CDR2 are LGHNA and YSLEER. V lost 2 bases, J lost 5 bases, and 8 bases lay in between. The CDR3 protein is CASSQRRGDTQYF. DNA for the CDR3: TGCGCCAGCAGCCAAAGGAGGGGAGATACGCAGTATTTT.

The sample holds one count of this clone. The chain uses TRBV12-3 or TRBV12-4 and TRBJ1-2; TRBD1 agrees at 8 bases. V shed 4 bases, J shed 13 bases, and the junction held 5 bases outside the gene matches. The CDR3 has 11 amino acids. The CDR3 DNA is TGTGCCAGCAGTTCCGGGACAGGTTTCACCTTC. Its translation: CASSSGTGFTF.

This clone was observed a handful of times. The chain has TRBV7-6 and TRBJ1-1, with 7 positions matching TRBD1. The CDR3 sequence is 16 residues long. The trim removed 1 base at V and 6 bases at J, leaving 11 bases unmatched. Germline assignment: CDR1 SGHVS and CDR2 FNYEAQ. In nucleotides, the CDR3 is TGTGCCAGCAGCTTAGAAACACGGCAGGGGGGAGCTGAAGCTTTCTTT. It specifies CASSLETRQGGAEAFF.

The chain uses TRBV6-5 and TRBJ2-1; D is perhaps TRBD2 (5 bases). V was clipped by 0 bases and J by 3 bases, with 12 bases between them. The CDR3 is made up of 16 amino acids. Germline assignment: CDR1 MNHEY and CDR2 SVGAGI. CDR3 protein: CASSYSPSGGYNEQFF. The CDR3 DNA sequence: TGTGCCAGCAGTTACTCGCCAAGCGGAGGCTACAATGAGCAGTTCTTC.

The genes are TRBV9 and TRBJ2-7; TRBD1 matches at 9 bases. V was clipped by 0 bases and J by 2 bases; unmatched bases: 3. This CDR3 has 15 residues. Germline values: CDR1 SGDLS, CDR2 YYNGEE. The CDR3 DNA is TGTGCCAGCAGCGTAGGGGACAGGGCGACCTACGAGCAGTACTTC. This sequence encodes CASSVGDRATYEQYF.

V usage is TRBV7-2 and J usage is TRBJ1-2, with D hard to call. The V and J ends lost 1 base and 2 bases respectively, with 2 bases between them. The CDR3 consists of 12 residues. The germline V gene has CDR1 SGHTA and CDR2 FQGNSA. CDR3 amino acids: CASSLVNYGYTF. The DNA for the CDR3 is TGTGCCAGCAGCTTAGTAAACTATGGCTACACCTTC.

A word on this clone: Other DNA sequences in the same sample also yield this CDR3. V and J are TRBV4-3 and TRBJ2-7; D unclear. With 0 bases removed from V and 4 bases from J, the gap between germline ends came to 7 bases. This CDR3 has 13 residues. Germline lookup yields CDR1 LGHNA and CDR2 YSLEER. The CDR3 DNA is TGCGCCAGCAGCCAAGATCTGAGGTACGAGCAGTACTTC. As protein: CASSQDLRYEQYF.

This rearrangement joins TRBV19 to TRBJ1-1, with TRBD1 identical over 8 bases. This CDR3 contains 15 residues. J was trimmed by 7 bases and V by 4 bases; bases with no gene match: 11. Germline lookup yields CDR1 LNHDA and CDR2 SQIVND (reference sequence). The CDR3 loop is CASSTSPGGTGEAFF. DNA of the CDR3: TGTGCCAGTAGTACCTCCCCCGGGGGGACAGGTGAAGCTTTCTTT.

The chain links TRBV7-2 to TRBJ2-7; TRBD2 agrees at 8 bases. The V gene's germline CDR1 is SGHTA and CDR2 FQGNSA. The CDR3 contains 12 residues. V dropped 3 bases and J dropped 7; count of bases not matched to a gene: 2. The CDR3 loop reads CASSFGGGEQYF. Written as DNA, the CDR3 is TGTGCCAGCAGCTTCGGGGGGGGAGAGCAGTACTTC.

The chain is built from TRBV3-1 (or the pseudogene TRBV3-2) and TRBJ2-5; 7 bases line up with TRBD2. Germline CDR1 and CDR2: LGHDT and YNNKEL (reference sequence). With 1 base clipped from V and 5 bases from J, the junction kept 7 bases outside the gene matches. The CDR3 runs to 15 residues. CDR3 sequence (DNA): TGTGCCAGCAGCCAAGTATGGGAGGGCCTGGAGACCCAGTACTTC. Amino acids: CASSQVWEGLETQYF.

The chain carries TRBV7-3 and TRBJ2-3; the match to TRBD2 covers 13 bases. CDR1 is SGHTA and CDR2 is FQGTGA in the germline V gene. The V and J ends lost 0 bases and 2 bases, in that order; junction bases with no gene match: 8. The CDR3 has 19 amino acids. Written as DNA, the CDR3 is TGTGCCAGCAGCTTAACGGGGCCGGGGACTAGCGGGATCACAGATACGCAGTATTTT. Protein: CASSLTGPGTSGITDTQYF.

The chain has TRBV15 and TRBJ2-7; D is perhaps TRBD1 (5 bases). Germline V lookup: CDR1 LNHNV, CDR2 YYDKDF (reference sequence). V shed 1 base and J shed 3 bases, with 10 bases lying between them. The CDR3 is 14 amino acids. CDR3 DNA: TGTGCCACCAGCAGAGGGGGCACTGACTACGAGCAGTACTTC. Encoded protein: CATSRGGTDYEQYF. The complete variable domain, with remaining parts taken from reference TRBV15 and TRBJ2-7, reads DAMVIQNPRYQVTQFGKPVTLSCSQTLNHNVMYWYQQKSSQAPKLLFHYYDKDFNNEADTPDNFQSRRPNTSFCFLDIRSPGLGDTAMYLCATSRGGTDYEQYFGPGTRLTVT.

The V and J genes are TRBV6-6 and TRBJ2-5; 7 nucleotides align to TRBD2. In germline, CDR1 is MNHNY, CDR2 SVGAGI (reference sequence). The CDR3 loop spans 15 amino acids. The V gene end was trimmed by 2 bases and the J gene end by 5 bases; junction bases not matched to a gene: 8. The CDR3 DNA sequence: TGTGCCAGCAGTTACGTGGCAGGGCGGGAGGAGACCCAGTACTTC. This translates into CASSYVAGREETQYF.

The CDR3 protein is CASSLDLSAKNIQYF. The DNA of the CDR3 is TGTGCCAGCAGCTTAGACTTGTCAGCCAAAAACATTCAGTACTTC. The chain carries TRBV7-2 and TRBJ2-4; no reliable D call. This CDR3 spans 15 amino acids. Germline CDR1 reads SGHTA; CDR2 reads FQGNSA. Deletions cut 1 base from V and 0 bases from J, with 7 bases between.

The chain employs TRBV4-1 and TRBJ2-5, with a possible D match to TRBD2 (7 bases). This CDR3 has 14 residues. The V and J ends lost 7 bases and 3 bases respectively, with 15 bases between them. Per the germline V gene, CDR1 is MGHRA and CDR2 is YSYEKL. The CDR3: CASTKGGVEETQYF. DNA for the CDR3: TGCGCCAGCACCAAAGGGGGGGTAGAAGAGACCCAGTACTTC.

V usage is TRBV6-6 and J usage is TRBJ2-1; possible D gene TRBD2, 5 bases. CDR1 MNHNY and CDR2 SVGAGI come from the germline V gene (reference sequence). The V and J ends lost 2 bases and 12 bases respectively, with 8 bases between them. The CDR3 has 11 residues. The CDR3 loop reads CASSYRAGQFF. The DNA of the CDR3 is TGTGCCAGCAGTTACCGGGCGGGGCAGTTCTTC.

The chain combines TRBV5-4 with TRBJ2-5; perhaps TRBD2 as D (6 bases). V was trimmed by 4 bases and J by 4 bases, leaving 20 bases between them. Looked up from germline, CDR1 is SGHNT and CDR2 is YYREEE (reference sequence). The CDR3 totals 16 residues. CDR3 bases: TGTGCCAGCAGCCACACTAGGAGGGGTGGGCGAGAGACCCAGTACTTC. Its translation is CASSHTRRGGRETQYF.

In DNA, the CDR3 is TGTGCCAGCTCACCCCAGGGCCTCCCAGCTACTAATGAAAAACTGTTTTTT. Protein sequence: CASSPQGLPATNEKLFF. The V gene is TRBV18, the J gene TRBJ1-4; a weak D match, TRBD1 (5 bases). The CDR3 has 17 residues. Germline CDR1 is KGHSH and CDR2 is LQKENI. The ends were cut back, 3 bases at V and 2 bases at J, with 16 bases in the middle.

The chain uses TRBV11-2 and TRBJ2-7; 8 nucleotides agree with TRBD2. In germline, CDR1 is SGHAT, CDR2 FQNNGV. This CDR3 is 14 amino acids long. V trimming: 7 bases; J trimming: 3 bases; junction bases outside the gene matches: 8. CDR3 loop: CASTLGRGVYEQYF. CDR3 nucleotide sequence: TGTGCCAGCACGCTCGGGAGGGGAGTCTACGAGCAGTACTTC.